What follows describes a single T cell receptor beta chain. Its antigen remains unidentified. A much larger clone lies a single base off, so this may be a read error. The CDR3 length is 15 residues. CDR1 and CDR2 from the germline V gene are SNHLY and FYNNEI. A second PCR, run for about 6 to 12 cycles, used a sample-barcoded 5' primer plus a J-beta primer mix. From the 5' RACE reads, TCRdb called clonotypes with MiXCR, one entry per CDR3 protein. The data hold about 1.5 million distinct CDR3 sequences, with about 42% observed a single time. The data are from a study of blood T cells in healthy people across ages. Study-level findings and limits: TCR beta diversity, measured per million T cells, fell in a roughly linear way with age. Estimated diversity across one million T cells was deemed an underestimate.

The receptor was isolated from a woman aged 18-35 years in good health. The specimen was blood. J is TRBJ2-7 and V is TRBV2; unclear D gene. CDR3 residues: CASSESSSLSYEQHF. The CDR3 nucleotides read TGTGCCAGCAGTGAGTCCAGTAGCCTCTCCTACGAGCAGCACTTC.